The entry that follows covers one T cell receptor beta chain sequence. Its binding antigen is unknown. Base qualities are missing; no much larger clone stands one base away. The CDR3 covers 13 residues, taking in both the cysteine and the phenylalanine. The read is trimmed to its CDR3 DNA, 39 bases read in frame from base 1. The CDR1 and CDR2 encoded by the germline V gene (reference sequence) are GTSNPN and SVGIG. V and J are truncated by 0 bases and 8 bases respectively, leaving an intervening sequence of 8 bases. Library creation used PCR. DNA from cultured CD4+ T cells was subjected to TCR sequencing with the Oncomine TCR Beta short-read assay at the Johns Hopkins FTIC core. The QIAamp micro DNA kit was used to extract genomic DNA from the cultured CD4+ T cells. Oncomine TCR Beta libraries from cultured CD4+ T cells were pooled using unique dual indexes and sequenced on an Illumina iSeq 100. On the study's bioinformatics: Non-productive sequences were removed, and CDR3s not starting with C, not ending with F or W, or shorter than 7 amino acids were discarded. Antigen-specific clonotypes were identified with the MANAFEST web application by comparing peptide-stimulated wells with reference and other culture wells. For a clone to be called positive, the clone needed an FDR below 0.05, an odds ratio above 5, and a productive frequency above 0.1% in at least two of three replicate wells. Clonotypes that were significantly expanded in both SARS-CoV-2 spike wells and at least one common cold coronavirus spike condition were defined as cross-reactive. CDR3 homology was assessed with Levenshtein distances (stringdist) and unrooted phylogenetic trees (ape) in R version 3.6.1. The raw public data were reprocessed by TCRdb itself: fastp quality trimming at Q25, MiXCR clonotype calling, in-frame beta chains only. Each CDR3 protein appears once, grouped with its most common genes and DNA. TCRdb assigned the V and J calls; the authors' analysis was not used. Present in this sample are about 15,000 distinct CDR3 sequences, less than 80% of which were seen just once. Of the sample, roughly 9.8% is held by the ten largest clones.

The sample's treatment or condition label, in plain terms: roughly 11-day PBMC culture with coronavirus spike peptide pools or control peptides (ViraFEST assay). The study used the ViraFEST assay, which expanded antigen-specific T cells with peptide pools and then identified expanded clonotypes by TCR sequencing. The convalescent patients' positive SARS-CoV-2 PCR tests were from March to December 2020, which was before the Alpha, Beta and Delta variants emerged in the United States. PBMCs were cultured at roughly 2 million per well in IMDM supplemented with approximately 5% human AB serum and 10 IU/ml IL-2, with 9.5 to 10 ug/ml peptide pools added. On days 3 and 7, half of the culture medium was replaced with fresh IL-2-containing medium. CD4+ T cells were isolated after about 10 days of culture through negative selection using the EasySep CD4+ T cell isolation kit. Ficoll-Paque Plus gradient centrifugation was used to isolate PBMCs from whole blood, and the isolated PBMCs were then either used fresh or cryopreserved at -140C. In general, triplicate wells were set up for every culture condition.

This entry belongs to a study of vaccination and CD4 T cells after COVID-19 (dated by TCRdb to the early 2020s). In the study overall: Convalescent patients had a positive SARS-CoV-2 result on nasal swab PCR, and of these patients, several had mild disease and one had severe disease. Control cultures received a CEFX viral epitope pool as the positive control, an HIV-1 Nef peptide pool as the negative control, or no peptide. The convalescent cohort comprised six males and four females, including two Hispanic individuals, seven Caucasians, two Asians and one multiracial person. Each participant got two doses of either the Pfizer-BioNTech BNT162b2 vaccine (n=8) or the Moderna mRNA-1273 vaccine (n=2). In fewer than 12 COVID-19 convalescent patients and 4 infection-naive healthy vaccine recipients, researchers compared the spike-specific CD4+ TCR repertoire from before mRNA vaccination with the repertoire from after. Culture stimuli were overlapping spike peptide pools from SARS-CoV-2 and from the common cold coronaviruses HCoV-NL63, HCoV-OC43 and HCoV-229E. The time from the second vaccine dose to post-vaccine blood sampling had a median of around 72 days and ranged from about 12 to 250 days. Post-COVID blood samples were collected from convalescent patients a median of roughly 100 days after diagnosis, with a range of about 30 to 170 days.

The paper's findings and limits, for the study overall: The median number of SARS-CoV-2-reactive clonotypes rose from under 25 after infection to some 37 after vaccination, but the change was not significant. Only a relatively small number of convalescent patients were included in the study, and early timepoints following natural infection were not analyzed. Of the vaccine-specific clones found in convalescent patients, nearly all (304 of 307) were mono-reactive for SARS-CoV-2 spike instead of being cross-reactive with common cold coronaviruses. Among the post-vaccine SARS-CoV-2-reactive clones in convalescent patients, a median approximately 90% showed up only after vaccination, which suggests vaccine-specific priming.

The sequenced sample consisted of CD4+ T cells from blood, cultured in vitro. The clonotype was recovered from a human donor who had recovered from COVID-19. The chain is assembled from TRBV30 and TRBJ1-6; the D gene is perhaps TRBD1, on 5 matching bases. The DNA sequence is TGTGCCTGGAGTGTAGAGGGGTATTCACCCCTCCACTTT. Its translation reads: CAWSVEGYSPLHF. The full variable domain, with segments outside the CDR3 supplied by the reference TRBV30 and TRBJ1-6 proteins, appears as SQTIHQWPATLVQPVGSPLSLECTVEGTSNPNLYWYRQAAGRGLQLLFYSVGIGQISSEVPQNLSASRPQDRQFILSSKKLLLSDSGFYLCAWSVEGYSPLHFGNGTRLTVT.